This T cell receptor beta chain was documented in a study of T cells in localized non-small cell lung cancer. Notes on the study in general: There was higher T cell clonality in uninvolved adjacent lung than in tumor, and it was highest there. When the top 100 tumor clones were examined, a median 57 of them also appeared in the adjacent lung, which was paired and uninvolved. Heterogeneity within the tumor remains possible, as just one region underwent sequencing. Those with higher blood T cell density had longer overall survival.

Assay: immunoSEQ multiplex PCR; the TCRdb copy retains only in-frame clones and omits some. Of 2,500 to 3,000 clones in the sample, about a quarter were seen once. As to this clone: The antigen is not known.

With 4 bases removed from V and 1 base from J, the gap between germline ends came to 17 bases. The CDR3 length is 17 residues. Per germline, CDR1 LNHDA and CDR2 SQIVND (reference sequence). The chain employs TRBV19 and TRBJ1-5, with TRBD1 as a possible D gene (5 bases). The sequence came from a man aged 40 to 70 with stage II lung adenocarcinoma. The sample was normal lung tissue next to the tumor, taken before any cancer treatment. The CDR3 reads CASSTLSFDRSNQPQHF. DNA of the CDR3: TGTGCCAGTAGTACACTGAGTTTTGACAGAAGCAATCAGCCCCAGCATTTT. Supplemented by reference TRBV19 and TRBJ1-5, the full variable domain reads DGGITQSPKYLFRKEGQNVTLSCEQNLNHDAMYWYRQDPGQGLRLIYYSQIVNDFQKGDIAEGYSVSREKKESFPLTVTSAQKNPTAFYLCASSTLSFDRSNQPQHFGDGTRLSIL.